Included here is one T cell receptor beta chain sequence, with context. Its antigen remains undetermined. Base quality data are lacking; no much larger clone is found one base away. V sheds 4 bases and J sheds 6 bases, leaving 8 bases between their ends. CDR1 and CDR2 were assigned from the germline V gene as SGHDT and YYEEEE. The CDR3 covers 12 residues, taking in both the cysteine and the phenylalanine. The sequence is cut down to CDR3 DNA, 36 bases in frame from base 1. The label giving this sample's time point can be read as: blood from clinic visit 5 months post-surgery; TSC patient then seizure free. The surgery cases with the highest brain T cell transcript signatures were chosen for TCR beta chain sequencing of brain tissue, and also of blood when blood was available. Before surgery, the patients had been given at least one anti-epileptic drug. The TCR-sequenced patients were children whose drug-resistant epilepsy was caused by tuberous sclerosis complex, focal cortical dysplasia, Rasmussen encephalitis or hemimegalencephaly. Bulk genomic DNA was extracted from unsorted brain tissue and whole blood with the Monarch genomic DNA purification kit.

The data are from a study of brain T cells in children with intractable seizures (dated by TCRdb to about 2021). Regarding the research as a whole: Resected brain tissue from 45 to 60 pediatric epilepsy surgery cases was first screened for immune gene transcripts using a NanoString immunology panel. Of the roughly 12 selected surgery cases, pre-surgery blood was also sequenced for eight, so four had brain tissue only.

General conclusions and limits of the study: Because sequencing depth was different between pre-surgery and post-surgery blood, clones absent from the pre-surgery sample may reflect undersampling. Viral specificity was inferred solely from CDR3 sequence similarity, and the HCMV serostatus of the patients was not known.

The immunoSEQ assay was used to generate TCR beta chain sequences from genomic DNA. The original pipeline was this. CDR3 sequences that did not begin with the conserved framework cysteine at position 104 were removed manually. To get clonality, the normalized Shannon's Diversity Index was subtracted from one, giving values from 0 (maximal diversity) to 1 (oligoclonal). To check whether a given CDR3 had different frequencies in two samples, for example brain versus blood, chi-squared comparison-of-proportions tests were used. Public clonotypes were identified by searching immuneACCESS, and similarity to known antiviral clonotypes was assessed with the VDJdb browser. TCRdb retrieved this table from immuneACCESS and kept in-frame rearrangements only. Not all clones are present; in checked studies, unresolved V genes account for under half, and no reason is known for the remainder. The V and J calls and clone size were taken over from that table, and D and trimming were inferred from the DNA. The sample contains about 340,000 clones, about 94% of them found a single time. The biggest ten clones account for under 7% of the sample.

The sample consisted of peripheral blood, taken less than 6 months after surgery. The V and J segments used are TRBV5-6 and TRBJ2-1, with no D gene named confidently. This TCR was recovered from a boy less than two years old with tuberous sclerosis and intractable seizures. This receptor carries the CDR3 CASSRNANEQFF. In nucleotide form, the sequence is TGTGCCAGCAGCCGAAACGCCAATGAGCAGTTCTTC. With the rest looked up from the reference TRBV5-6 and TRBJ2-1 genes rather than sequenced, the full variable domain is DAGVTQSPTHLIKTRGQQVTLRCSPKSGHDTVSWYQQALGQGPQFIFQYYEEEERQRGNFPDRFSGHQFPNYSSELNVNALLLGDSALYLCASSRNANEQFFGPGTRLTVL.